The rows below give T cell receptor beta chains drawn from one sample of a study of blood T cells in healthy people across ages. TCRdb redid the calling of the 5' RACE reads with MiXCR, one entry per CDR3 protein. The sample holds 800,000 to 950,000 distinct CDR3 sequences, roughly 43% seen once. The specimen sequenced was blood. The receptor source for this set is a man aged 25-40 years in good health. Both conserved end residues are part of each CDR3. D genes are given only for firm matches. Not every row has a clone size; where given, it reads once, few, many or a size class.

J | D | size | V | DNA | CDR3
TRBJ2-7 | - | few | TRBV6-2/TRBV6-3 | TGTGCCAGCAGTTACCCCCACGACGAGCAGTACTTC | CASSYPHDEQYF
TRBJ2-1 | TRBD1 | - | TRBV13 | TGTGCCAGCAGCTGGGGGACAGGGGGAAGCGAGCAGTTCTTC | CASSWGTGGSEQFF
TRBJ1-5 | - | - | TRBV3-1 | TGTGTCAGCAGCCAGGCTTCAGGGGCCAATCAGCCCCAGCATTTT | CVSSQASGANQPQHF
TRBJ2-1 | TRBD1 | - | TRBV7-2 | TGTGCCAGCAACTTTAGGGGACAGGGTCACTATGAGCAGTTCTTC | CASNFRGQGHYEQFF
TRBJ2-7 | TRBD1 | - | TRBV24-1 | TGTGCCACCAGTGGAGGACAGGGAAGCTCCTACGAGCAGTACTTC | CATSGGQGSSYEQYF
TRBJ2-7 | - | - | TRBV7-2 | TGTGCCAGCAGTTTATCAAGGACGTGGGGCGAGCAGTACTTC | CASSLSRTWGEQYF
TRBJ2-1 | - | - | TRBV11-2 | TGTGCCAGCAGCTTAGATCCCAGGGACAATGAGCAGTTCTTC | CASSLDPRDNEQFF
TRBJ1-2 | - | few | TRBV3-1 | TGTGCCAGCAGCCAAGTTGGGGCAGGCCGAAGTTTTAACTATGGCTACACCTTC | CASSQVGAGRSFNYGYTF
TRBJ2-5 | TRBD2 | - | TRBV5-8 | TGTGCCAGCAGCGCGGGAGTAGCGGGGTCTCAAGAGACCCAGTACTTC | CASSAGVAGSQETQYF
TRBJ2-2 | TRBD2 | - | TRBV27 | TGTGCCAGCAGTTTAACGGCGGGGAGGGGCACCGGGGAGCTGTTTTTT | CASSLTAGRGTGELFF
TRBJ2-5 | - | - | TRBV7-2 | TGTGCCAGCAGCAGGGAGCGGACAAATGAGCAGTACTTC | CASSRERTNEQYF
TRBJ2-3 | - | - | TRBV7-9 | TGTGCCAGCAGCGCCCACGTACAGACAGATACGCAGTATTTT | CASSAHVQTDTQYF
TRBJ1-2 | TRBD1 | - | TRBV7-8 | TGTGCCAGCAGCTTAGCGCGGGGCAGGGGGGAATATGGCTACACCTTC | CASSLARGRGEYGYTF
TRBJ1-1 | TRBD1 | - | TRBV7-9 | TGTGCCAGCAGCTTAGGTCAGGGGGGCTCTGAAGCTTTCTTT | CASSLGQGGSEAFF
TRBJ1-1 | TRBD1 | - | TRBV3-1 | TGTGCCAGCACCACCCAAACAGGGGGCTCCAACACTGAAGCTTTCTTT | CASTTQTGGSNTEAFF
TRBJ2-3 | - | - | TRBV7-9 | TGTGCCGGCAGCCCTGCCCGGACCAGCACAGATACGCAGTATTTT | CAGSPARTSTDTQYF
TRBJ2-1 | TRBD1 | - | TRBV24-1 | TGTGCCACCAGTGATTTGAGCCCCGGACAGGGACTCTACAATGAGCAGTTCTTC | CATSDLSPGQGLYNEQFF
TRBJ2-6 | - | - | TRBV5-1 | TGCGCCAGCAGGTTCGTTGGAGCAGGGGCCAACGTCCTGACTTTC | CASRFVGAGANVLTF
TRBJ2-5 | - | few | TRBV6-5 | TGTGCCAGCAGTTACCTTGCTTATGATTCTGGCCAAACCAGAGAGACCCAGTACTTC | CASSYLAYDSGQTRETQYF
TRBJ2-3 | - | - | TRBV7-2 | TGTGCCAGCAGCTTAGGTCTAGAAGATACGCAGTATTTT | CASSLGLEDTQYF
TRBJ2-1 | TRBD1 | - | TRBV7-8 | TGTGCCAGCACCTTAGGTGGGGGACAGATCCGGAACAATGAGCAGTTCTTC | CASTLGGGQIRNNEQFF
TRBJ1-1 | - | - | TRBV7-9 | TGTGCCAGCAGCTTAGCTCTGTTGAACACTGAAGCTTTCTTT | CASSLALLNTEAFF
TRBJ2-4 | TRBD1 | - | TRBV4-1 | TGCGCCAGCAGCCAAGAATCCCCAGGGGGCAAGGGTCGGGTATCGGCCAAAAACATTCAGTACTTC | CASSQESPGGKGRVSAKNIQYF
TRBJ2-1 | - | - | TRBV27 | TGTGCCAGCAGCTTCGGCGGGACTTCGGATGAGCAGTTCTTC | CASSFGGTSDEQFF
TRBJ2-5 | - | - | TRBV6-4 | TGTGCCAGCAGTGAACCGCCATTGGCCCAGTACTTC | CASSEPPLAQYF
TRBJ2-7 | - | - | TRBV7-3 | TGTGCCAGCAGCTTCCGACGCGTGAGGGGGATCTACGAGCAGTACTTC | CASSFRRVRGIYEQYF
TRBJ2-7 | TRBD1 | few | TRBV27 | TGTGCCAGCAGACAACAGGGGATCGGCGAGCAGTACTTC | CASRQQGIGEQYF
TRBJ2-1 | - | few | TRBV29-1 | TGCAGCGTTGAGGGAGGGGGCCCCTACAATGAGCAGTTCTTC | CSVEGGGPYNEQFF
TRBJ2-1 | TRBD1 | - | TRBV29-1 | TGCAGCGTTGAATCGGGAAACAGGGGCTCCTACAATGAGCAGTTCTTC | CSVESGNRGSYNEQFF
TRBJ2-2 | - | - | TRBV10-3 | TGTGCCATCAGGACCTACACCGGGGAGCTGTTTTTT | CAIRTYTGELFF
TRBJ2-7 | TRBD2 | - | TRBV28 | TGTGCCAGCGAAGGGGAGGGGACGCCCCACGAGCAGTACTTC | CASEGEGTPHEQYF
TRBJ1-4 | - | - | TRBV20-1 | TGCAGTGCTAGAGAAGCTGGTATTGGTGAAAAACTGTTTTTT | CSAREAGIGEKLFF
TRBJ2-3 | TRBD2 | - | TRBV9 | TGTGCCAGCGGCCGGGGGGGCCTATATACGCAGTATTTT | CASGRGGLYTQYF
TRBJ2-1 | - | many | TRBV5-1 | TGCGCCAGCAGCTCCGGGGGTGACAATGAGCAGTTCTTC | CASSSGGDNEQFF
TRBJ2-3 | TRBD2 | - | TRBV4-2 | TGTGCCAGCAGCCCAACCCCATTTACGAGCGGGGGGAGCACAGATACGCAGTATTTT | CASSPTPFTSGGSTDTQYF